These 32 T cell receptor beta chains share one sample of origin, sequenced in a study of PD-L1 blockade in urothelial cancer. Time point here: pretreatment peripheral blood. The table came from immunoSEQ multiplex PCR; TCRdb's copy has only in-frame clones and leaves some out. The sample consists of 33,000 or so clones, about four fifths of them appearing once. Sequences were derived from PBMCs, sampled around atezolizumab (anti-PD-L1) treatment. The source of these receptors is a man between 60 and 75 years old with urothelial cancer.

CDR3 region: CASGSDRGRGSPLHF. The CDR3 DNA reads TGTGCCAGCGGGAGTGACAGGGGGAGAGGATCACCCCTCCACTTT. The V call is TRBV28, the J call TRBJ1-6, with 9 nucleotides matching TRBD1. Germline CDR1 and CDR2: MDHEN and SYDVKM. J was trimmed by 10 bases and V by 8 bases; bases with no gene match: 12. The CDR3 contains 15 residues.

This sequence joins TRBV5-1 and TRBJ2-3; 7 nucleotides line up with TRBD1. Germline-derived CDR1 and CDR2 are SGHRS and YFSETQ. This CDR3 has 16 amino acids. The V segment lost 3 bases and the J segment 0 bases; nucleotides outside the gene matches: 7. Here the CDR3 reads CASSWDRTGSTDTQYF. CDR3 nucleotides: TGCGCCAGCAGCTGGGACCGGACAGGTAGCACAGATACGCAGTATTTT.

V gene TRBV2 combines with J gene TRBJ1-4, with TRBD1 identical over 7 bases. Germline lookup yields CDR1 SNHLY and CDR2 FYNNEI. Trimming at V came to 7 bases and at J to 1 base, leaving 9 bases not matched to a gene. The CDR3 runs to 16 residues. DNA for the CDR3: TGTGCCAGCACCCCGGGTAGGGGGCTAACTAATGAAAAACTGTTTTTT. Translated, it gives CASTPGRGLTNEKLFF. The whole variable domain, filled in from reference TRBV2 and TRBJ1-4, reads EPEVTQTPSHQVTQMGQEVILRCVPISNHLYFYWYRQILGQKVEFLVSFYNNEISEKSEIFDDQFSVERPDGSNFTLKIRSTKLEDSAMYFCASTPGRGLTNEKLFFGSGTQLSVL.

The V gene is TRBV2, the J gene TRBJ2-7, with D uncertain. Looked up from germline, CDR1 is SNHLY and CDR2 is FYNNEI. V gave up 7 bases and J gave up 2 bases, with 18 bases separating them. This CDR3 spans 15 amino acids. The CDR3 here is CASNPTSIPTYEQYF. The CDR3 DNA is TGTGCCAGCAACCCTACCTCGATTCCCACCTACGAGCAGTACTTC.

The chain combines TRBV7-2 with TRBJ2-3; TRBD2 matches 16 bases. The V gene end was trimmed by 5 bases and the J gene end by 3 bases; junction bases not matched to a gene: 5. The CDR3 runs 17 residues. The germline V gene has CDR1 SGHTA and CDR2 FQGNSA. CDR3 protein: CASSPGTSGGATDTQYF. The CDR3 DNA is TGTGCCAGCAGCCCGGGGACTAGCGGGGGGGCGACAGATACGCAGTATTTT. The whole variable domain, remainder taken from reference TRBV7-2 and TRBJ2-3, is GAGVSQSPSNKVTEKGKDVELRCDPISGHTALYWYRQSLGQGLEFLIYFQGNSAPDKSGLPSDRFSAERTGGSVSTLTIQRTQQEDSAVYLCASSPGTSGGATDTQYFGPGTRLTVL.

The chain is built from TRBV5-4 and TRBJ2-7; TRBD1 might be the D (6 bases). This CDR3 spans 16 amino acids. Germline V gives CDR1 SGHNT, CDR2 YYREEE (reference sequence). V was cut by 0 bases and J by 1 base, with 14 bases left in between. Here the CDR3 DNA reads TGTGCCAGCAGCTTGGGCTCTGGACAGCTTTCCTACGAGCAGTACTTC. Its translation: CASSLGSGQLSYEQYF.

This clone was detected once. The chain employs TRBV6-1 and TRBJ1-1, with D unclear. Deletions cut 2 bases from V and 7 bases from J, with 5 bases between. This CDR3 has 11 residues. Germline CDR1 and CDR2: MNHNS and SASEGT. The CDR3 bases are TGTGCCAGCAGTGAACTCGGTGAAGCTTTCTTT. Its translation: CASSELGEAFF.

The chain uses TRBV6-6 and TRBJ1-2, with 7 bases lining up with TRBD1. The length of the CDR3 is 14 residues. After removal of 2 bases from V and 5 bases from J, the junction contained 5 bases not matched to a gene. The germline V gene has CDR1 MNHNY and CDR2 SVGAGI (reference sequence). The CDR3 is CASSYAGQLYGYTF. CDR3 sequence (DNA): TGTGCCAGCAGTTACGCGGGACAGTTATATGGCTACACCTTC.

This chain connects TRBV10-3 to TRBJ2-7; 8 bases are shared with TRBD1. The V gene's germline CDR1 is ENHRY and CDR2 SYGVKD. The CDR3 sequence is 13 residues long. J gave up 3 bases and V 10 bases, and 8 bases lay outside the gene matches. The CDR3 reads CATGEGQVYEQYF. CDR3 nucleotide sequence: TGTGCCACCGGTGAGGGACAGGTCTACGAGCAGTACTTC.

The chain links TRBV19 to TRBJ2-2; maybe TRBD1 (6 bases). The CDR3 covers 18 residues. Trimming removed 6 bases at V and 2 bases at J, with 22 bases between. Germline CDR1 LNHDA, CDR2 SQIVND (reference sequence). The CDR3 region has the DNA TGTGCCAGTAGGACAGGCCAACGAATTTGGCCTAACACCGGGGAGCTGTTTTTT. It encodes CASRTGQRIWPNTGELFF.

This chain connects TRBV25-1 to TRBJ1-2; the match to TRBD1 covers 7 bases. Per the germline V gene, CDR1 is MGHDK and CDR2 is SYGVNS. The CDR3 has 12 residues. Germline trimming cut 4 bases from V and 9 bases from J; bases unmatched to any gene: 5. This CDR3 reads CASSGSTGSYTF. The CDR3 DNA follows: TGTGCCAGCAGTGGGTCGACAGGGAGCTACACCTTC.

With regard to this clone: Other DNA sequences from this sample encode an identical CDR3 as well. The chain combines TRBV2 with TRBJ2-2; D perhaps matches TRBD2 (5 bases). Trimming removed 6 bases from V and 7 bases from J, with 15 bases in between. Germline V gene lookup returns CDR1 SNHLY and CDR2 FYNNEI. The CDR3 extends over 14 amino acids. CDR3 amino acids: CASRVAREGGELFF. The CDR3 coding sequence is TGTGCCAGCAGGGTAGCCAGAGAGGGCGGGGAGCTGTTTTTT.

The rearrangement joins TRBV6-1 to TRBJ1-1, with D perhaps matching TRBD1 (6 bases). Germline CDR1 is MNHNS and CDR2 is SASEGT. The CDR3 consists of 14 residues. The V end was cut by 3 bases, the J end by 4 bases, with 12 bases between. For the CDR3, the DNA is TGTGCCAGCAGTGAGAACAGGGAGCCCACTGAAGCTTTCTTT. It translates to CASSENREPTEAFF.

The V gene is TRBV5-5, the J gene TRBJ2-7; 11 nucleotides line up with TRBD2. The trim removed 0 bases at V and 1 base at J, leaving 9 bases unmatched. This CDR3 has 18 residues. The V gene's germline CDR1 is SGHKS and CDR2 YYEKEE (reference sequence). The CDR3: CASSLALAGGISSYEQYF. The CDR3, as DNA: TGTGCCAGCAGCTTGGCCCTAGCGGGGGGTATAAGTTCCTACGAGCAGTACTTC. The full variable domain, in which reference TRBV5-5 and TRBJ2-7 provide the parts outside the CDR3, is DAGVTQSPTHLIKTRGQQVTLRCSPISGHKSVSWYQQVLGQGPQFIFQYYEKEERGRGNFPDRFSARQFPNYSSELNVNALLLGDSALYLCASSLALAGGISSYEQYFGPGTRLTVT.

The chain carries TRBV28 and TRBJ2-1; 10 bases are shared with TRBD1. V lost 6 bases to trimming and J lost 5 bases; unmatched junction nucleotides: 1. From germline, CDR1 is MDHEN and CDR2 SYDVKM. The CDR3 contains 13 residues. The CDR3 protein is CASRGTGDNEQFF. The CDR3 DNA follows: TGTGCCAGCAGGGGGACAGGGGACAATGAGCAGTTCTTC.

The chain uses TRBV4-2 and TRBJ2-7; 7 nucleotides agree with TRBD1. CDR1 and CDR2 (germline): LGHNA, YNFKEQ. Trimming at V came to 1 base and at J to 2 bases, leaving 8 bases not matched to a gene. This CDR3 is built from 16 residues. Written as DNA, the CDR3 is TGTGCCAGCAGCCAAGTCTACAGGGGTTTTCCCTACGAGCAGTACTTC. It specifies CASSQVYRGFPYEQYF.

The chain's CDR3 is CASVSRGQGLEQYF. The CDR3 DNA is TGTGCCAGCGTGTCCCGGGGACAGGGCCTCGAGCAGTACTTC. The chain links TRBV2 to TRBJ2-7; 9 nucleotides agree with TRBD1. Germline CDR1 and CDR2: SNHLY and FYNNEI. The CDR3 is made up of 14 amino acids. The J segment lost 6 bases and the V segment lost 8 bases, leaving 11 bases of the junction unmatched.

This rearrangement joins TRBV5-4 to TRBJ1-6, with D possibly being TRBD1 (6 bases). The CDR3 is 15 amino acids. V lost 3 bases, J lost 8 bases, and 15 bases lay in between. Germline V lookup: CDR1 SGHNT, CDR2 YYREEE (reference sequence). DNA of the CDR3: TGTGCCAGCAGCTCAGCAGGGGCTAGGGATTCACCCCTCCACTTT. Its translation: CASSSAGARDSPLHF. The whole variable domain, remainder taken from reference TRBV5-4 and TRBJ1-6, is ETGVTQSPTHLIKTRGQQVTLRCSSQSGHNTVSWYQQALGQGPQFIFQYYREEENGRGNFPPRFSGLQFPNYSSELNVNALELDDSALYLCASSSAGARDSPLHFGNGTRLTVT.

The J gene is TRBJ2-1, the V gene TRBV15, with 8 bases lining up with TRBD1. The CDR3 contains 16 residues. The junction had 10 bases not matched to a gene; V was cut back by 5 bases and J by 4 bases. CDR1 and CDR2 from the germline V gene are LNHNV and YYDKDF (reference sequence). The CDR3 DNA follows: TGTGCCACCAGCGCGTGGCAGGGGGCGCTTTACAATGAGCAGTTCTTC. It encodes CATSAWQGALYNEQFF.

J is TRBJ1-4 and V is TRBV6-1; D remains unclear. The germline gives CDR1 MNHNS, CDR2 SASEGT. V was shortened by 2 bases and J by 7 bases, with 5 bases between the two germline ends. The CDR3 totals 12 residues. CDR3 DNA: TGTGCCAGCAGTGAATATAGTGAAAAACTGTTTTTT. The encoded protein is CASSEYSEKLFF.

This rearrangement joins TRBV30 to TRBJ1-3, with 9 bases aligning to TRBD1. CDR1 is GTSNPN and CDR2 is SVGIG in the germline V gene (reference sequence). The trim removed 0 bases at V and 7 bases at J, leaving 7 bases unmatched. The CDR3 has 15 residues. The CDR3 sequence: CAWSVGGQGANTIYF. CDR3 coding DNA: TGTGCCTGGAGTGTTGGGGGACAGGGAGCGAACACCATATATTTT.

This chain joins TRBV7-8 and TRBJ2-2; weak D call: TRBD2 (6 bases). In germline, CDR1 is SGHVS, CDR2 FQNEAQ. Trimming left V 3 bases short and J 6 bases short, with 17 bases between. The CDR3 sequence is 16 residues long. CDR3 region: CASSFLSGVVAGELFF. In DNA, the CDR3 is TGTGCCAGCAGCTTCTTATCGGGGGTTGTCGCCGGGGAGCTGTTTTTT.

The gene calls are TRBV6-5 and TRBJ2-7, with 9 positions matching TRBD1. The CDR3 extends over 15 amino acids. The germline gives CDR1 MNHEY, CDR2 SVGAGI. Trimming at V came to 6 bases and at J to 1 base, leaving 7 bases not matched to a gene. DNA for the CDR3: TGTGCCAGCAGCTATGGGACAGGGCTTTCCTACGAGCAGTACTTC. Its protein is CASSYGTGLSYEQYF.

This clone has only a few counts. The J gene is TRBJ2-7, the V gene TRBV19; TRBD1 matches 7 bases. V shed 5 bases, J shed 0 bases, and the junction held 7 bases outside the gene matches. There are 15 residues in the CDR3. The germline V gene has CDR1 LNHDA and CDR2 SQIVND (reference sequence). CDR3 protein: CASSSSGTDSYEQYF. CDR3 DNA sequence: TGTGCCAGTAGTTCCTCCGGGACAGACTCCTACGAGCAGTACTTC.

CDR3 DNA: TGTGCCAGCTCACCGGAACCCTGGACAGGGGGCTTTGTAACTAATGAAAAACTGTTTTTT. Encoded protein: CASSPEPWTGGFVTNEKLFF. The chain employs TRBV18 and TRBJ1-4; TRBD1 aligns across 11 bases. CDR1 KGHSH and CDR2 LQKENI come from the germline V gene. The CDR3 is made up of 20 amino acids. V gave up 3 bases and J gave up 1 base; unmatched junction bases: 13.

V gene TRBV27 combines with J gene TRBJ1-5; no reliable D call. Germline CDR1 MNHEY, CDR2 SMNVEV (reference sequence). The V end lost 3 bases, the J end lost 5 bases, and 11 bases lay between the germline ends. The CDR3 loop spans 14 amino acids. For the CDR3, the DNA is TGTGCCAGCAGTTTTGGTAGAACGGATCAGCCCCAGCATTTT. Protein product: CASSFGRTDQPQHF.

V is TRBV2 and J is TRBJ2-1; D possibly corresponds to TRBD2 (5 bases). CDR1 is SNHLY and CDR2 is FYNNEI in the germline V gene. Trimming shortened V by 11 bases and J by 0 bases, and 11 bases separated the two germline ends. CDR3 length equals 13 residues. The chain's CDR3 is CAGSSSSYNEQFF. DNA for the CDR3: TGTGCCGGGAGCAGCAGCTCCTACAATGAGCAGTTCTTC.

This chain joins TRBV19 and TRBJ2-2, with D possibly matching TRBD1 (6 bases). Trimming pared 4 bases from V and 5 bases from J, leaving 14 bases between. This CDR3 is 15 amino acids long. Germline CDR1 is LNHDA and CDR2 is SQIVND (reference sequence). This chain's CDR3 is CASSTTGTLTGELFF. In nucleotides, the CDR3 is TGTGCCAGTAGTACTACAGGGACCCTAACCGGGGAGCTGTTTTTT.

This chain connects TRBV10-3 to TRBJ2-3, with 7 bases fitting TRBD2. Trimming took 2 bases from V and 0 from J; bases not matched to a gene: 17. The CDR3 has 20 amino acids. Germline V gene lookup returns CDR1 ENHRY and CDR2 SYGVKD. CDR3: CAISEGRPRRERSSTDTQYF. The CDR3 nucleotides read TGTGCCATCAGTGAGGGACGCCCGCGGCGGGAGCGTAGCAGCACAGATACGCAGTATTTT.

This clone was seen a single time. The gene calls are TRBV19 and TRBJ2-2, with 10 nucleotides matching TRBD2. CDR1 is LNHDA, CDR2 SQIVND, per germline (reference sequence). Trimming took 7 bases from V and 4 from J; bases not matched to a gene: 21. CDR3 size: 20 residues. DNA for the CDR3: TGTGCCAGTACCCTAGAGGCTAGCGGGGGTACCGACTTAGGCACCGGGGAGCTGTTTTTT. Amino acid sequence: CASTLEASGGTDLGTGELFF.

This clone was picked up a small number of times. This chain uses TRBV5-1 with TRBJ2-3, with TRBD1 matching over 10 bases. The CDR3 has 16 residues. The V gene's germline CDR1 is SGHRS and CDR2 YFSETQ. V lost 2 bases to trimming and J lost 1 base; unmatched junction nucleotides: 4. In DNA, the CDR3 is TGCGCCAGCAGCTTTTTAGGGACAGGGGGCACAGATACGCAGTATTTT. Its translation is CASSFLGTGGTDTQYF.

This clone is a singleton in its sample. The chain employs TRBV5-1 and TRBJ2-1; TRBD1 aligns across 7 bases. After removal of 4 bases from V and 4 bases from J, the junction contained 8 bases not matched to a gene. Germline V gene data show CDR1 as SGHRS and CDR2 as YFSETQ. This CDR3 spans 15 amino acids. Here the CDR3 DNA reads TGCGCCAGCAGCGAAGGCCCGGGACAGTACAATGAGCAGTTCTTC. Encoded protein: CASSEGPGQYNEQFF. The complete variable domain, with remaining parts taken from reference TRBV5-1 and TRBJ2-1, reads KAGVTQTPRYLIKTRGQQVTLSCSPISGHRSVSWYQQTPGQGLQFLFEYFSETQRNKGNFPGRFSGRQFSNSRSEMNVSTLELGDSALYLCASSEGPGQYNEQFFGPGTRLTVL.